This is a list of T cell receptor beta chains from one sample in a study of shared T cell receptors in the human thymus. Assay: immunoSEQ multiplex PCR; the TCRdb copy retains only in-frame clones and omits some. Among 450,000 to 650,000 clones listed, around 78% were seen once. The same specimen was also included in a second study, on human thymus T cells.

The sequencing sample was made of thymocytes. These receptors were collected from a boy younger than two with a congenital heart defect. Each CDR3 is given with its conserved first and last residue. D genes are given only for firm matches. Some rows mark clone size as missing; the rest say once, few, many or name a class of expanded clone.

j_call: TRBJ2-1; clone_size: .; v_call: TRBV29-1; d_call: TRBD2; cdr3_aa: CSHTSGRGNEQFF; cdr3_nt: TGCAGCCACACTAGCGGGAGAGGTAATGAGCAGTTCTTC
j_call: TRBJ2-3; clone_size: .; v_call: TRBV7-6; d_call: TRBD2; cdr3_aa: CASSLVGSGRRLTDTQYF; cdr3_nt: TGTGCCAGCAGCTTAGTAGGTAGCGGGAGAAGGTTAACAGATACGCAGTATTTT
j_call: TRBJ2-1; clone_size: .; v_call: TRBV9; d_call: .; cdr3_aa: CASSVVLENEQFF; cdr3_nt: TGTGCCAGCAGCGTAGTTCTGGAGAATGAGCAGTTCTTC
j_call: TRBJ2-5; clone_size: .; v_call: TRBV2; d_call: .; cdr3_aa: CASTGVGKETQYF; cdr3_nt: TGTGCCAGCACTGGCGTCGGGAAAGAGACCCAGTACTTC
j_call: TRBJ2-6; clone_size: .; v_call: TRBV10-3; d_call: TRBD1; cdr3_aa: CAIRGRGLGANVLTF; cdr3_nt: TGTGCCATCAGGGGCAGGGGGCTTGGGGCCAACGTCCTGACTTTC
j_call: TRBJ2-7; clone_size: few; v_call: TRBV14; d_call: TRBD2; cdr3_aa: CASSQVAGGPTYEQYF; cdr3_nt: TGTGCCAGCAGCCAAGTAGCGGGAGGTCCCACCTACGAGCAGTACTTC
j_call: TRBJ2-1; clone_size: .; v_call: TRBV27; d_call: .; cdr3_aa: CATLGGSYNEQFF; cdr3_nt: TGTGCCACCCTTGGAGGGTCCTACAATGAGCAGTTCTTC
j_call: TRBJ2-1; clone_size: .; v_call: TRBV7-8; d_call: .; cdr3_aa: CALGTASGYEQFF; cdr3_nt: TGTGCCCTAGGTACGGCTAGTGGGTATGAGCAGTTCTTC
j_call: TRBJ2-4; clone_size: .; v_call: TRBV4-1; d_call: TRBD2; cdr3_aa: CASSHTPPGLAGRIQYF; cdr3_nt: TGCGCCAGCAGCCACACGCCCCCGGGACTAGCGGGTCGCATTCAGTACTTC
j_call: TRBJ2-1; clone_size: .; v_call: TRBV6-1; d_call: TRBD2; cdr3_aa: CASSFSGRIGDEQFF; cdr3_nt: TGTGCCAGCAGTTTTAGCGGGAGGATCGGCGATGAGCAGTTCTTC
j_call: TRBJ2-3; clone_size: .; v_call: TRBV7-2; d_call: .; cdr3_aa: CASILWAGPTPTQYF; cdr3_nt: TGTGCCAGCATTCTTTGGGCGGGGCCCACTCCTACGCAGTATTTT
j_call: TRBJ1-4; clone_size: .; v_call: TRBV28; d_call: .; cdr3_aa: CASSFPATNEKLFF; cdr3_nt: TGTGCCAGCAGTTTCCCCGCAACTAATGAAAAACTGTTTTTT
j_call: TRBJ2-1; clone_size: .; v_call: TRBV4-3; d_call: TRBD2; cdr3_aa: CASSPQGGRAGDEQFF; cdr3_nt: TGCGCCAGCAGCCCCCAGGGCGGGAGGGCCGGGGATGAGCAGTTCTTC
j_call: TRBJ2-1; clone_size: .; v_call: TRBV5-1; d_call: TRBD2; cdr3_aa: CASSAGLAGVPFHEQFF; cdr3_nt: TGCGCCAGCAGCGCTGGACTAGCGGGAGTCCCCTTCCATGAGCAGTTCTTC
j_call: TRBJ2-7; clone_size: .; v_call: TRBV18; d_call: TRBD1; cdr3_aa: CASSDREAYEQYF; cdr3_nt: TGTGCCAGCTCAGACAGGGAAGCCTACGAGCAGTACTTC
j_call: TRBJ1-1; clone_size: few; v_call: TRBV27; d_call: TRBD1; cdr3_aa: CASSWGQGARVWQMNTEAFF; cdr3_nt: TGTGCCAGCAGTTGGGGGCAGGGGGCGCGAGTATGGCAAATGAACACTGAAGCTTTCTTT
j_call: TRBJ2-7; clone_size: .; v_call: TRBV27; d_call: TRBD1; cdr3_aa: CASSPATGDPLYEQYF; cdr3_nt: TGTGCCAGCAGTCCGGCTACAGGGGATCCTCTCTACGAGCAGTACTTC
j_call: TRBJ2-1; clone_size: .; v_call: TRBV4-2; d_call: TRBD2; cdr3_aa: CASSPSGGGSEQFF; cdr3_nt: TGTGCCAGCAGCCCATCGGGAGGGGGTAGTGAGCAGTTCTTC
j_call: TRBJ2-7; clone_size: .; v_call: TRBV7-9; d_call: TRBD1; cdr3_aa: CASSLASDRAYEQYF; cdr3_nt: TGTGCCAGCAGCTTAGCATCGGACAGGGCCTACGAGCAGTACTTC
j_call: TRBJ1-4; clone_size: .; v_call: TRBV28; d_call: .; cdr3_aa: CASSTGPLGTTNEKLFF; cdr3_nt: TGTGCCAGCAGTACAGGGCCCCTTGGCACAACTAATGAAAAACTGTTTTTT
j_call: TRBJ2-7; clone_size: few; v_call: TRBV19; d_call: TRBD2; cdr3_aa: CASSTLLTSDNSYEQYF; cdr3_nt: TGTGCCAGTAGTACCCTACTTACTAGCGACAACTCCTACGAGCAGTACTTC
j_call: TRBJ2-7; clone_size: .; v_call: TRBV28; d_call: TRBD2; cdr3_aa: CASSPGRGGWKEQYF; cdr3_nt: TGTGCCAGCAGTCCCGGGAGGGGGGGTTGGAAGGAGCAGTACTTC
j_call: TRBJ2-7; clone_size: .; v_call: TRBV5-4; d_call: TRBD2; cdr3_aa: CASSLATSDSYEQYF; cdr3_nt: TGTGCCAGCAGCTTGGCGACTAGCGACTCCTACGAGCAGTACTTC
j_call: TRBJ2-7; clone_size: .; v_call: TRBV4-3; d_call: TRBD2; cdr3_aa: CASSPARVAGVFDEQYF; cdr3_nt: TGCGCCAGCAGCCCAGCCCGGGTAGCGGGAGTTTTCGACGAGCAGTACTTC
j_call: TRBJ1-1; clone_size: .; v_call: TRBV5-1; d_call: .; cdr3_aa: CASSSTPEGGGEAFF; cdr3_nt: TGCGCCAGCAGCTCCACTCCGGAAGGCGGGGGCGAAGCTTTCTTT
j_call: TRBJ2-1; clone_size: .; v_call: TRBV27; d_call: TRBD1; cdr3_aa: CASRRDRGSNEQFF; cdr3_nt: TGTGCCAGCAGACGGGACAGGGGGAGCAATGAGCAGTTCTTC
j_call: TRBJ2-3; clone_size: .; v_call: TRBV5-4; d_call: TRBD2; cdr3_aa: CASSFPLAGGADTQYF; cdr3_nt: TGTGCCAGCAGCTTCCCACTAGCGGGAGGGGCTGATACGCAGTATTTT
j_call: TRBJ2-5; clone_size: .; v_call: TRBV5-6; d_call: TRBD2; cdr3_aa: CASSFPGLPGETQYF; cdr3_nt: TGTGCCAGCAGCTTTCCGGGACTACCTGGAGAGACCCAGTACTTC